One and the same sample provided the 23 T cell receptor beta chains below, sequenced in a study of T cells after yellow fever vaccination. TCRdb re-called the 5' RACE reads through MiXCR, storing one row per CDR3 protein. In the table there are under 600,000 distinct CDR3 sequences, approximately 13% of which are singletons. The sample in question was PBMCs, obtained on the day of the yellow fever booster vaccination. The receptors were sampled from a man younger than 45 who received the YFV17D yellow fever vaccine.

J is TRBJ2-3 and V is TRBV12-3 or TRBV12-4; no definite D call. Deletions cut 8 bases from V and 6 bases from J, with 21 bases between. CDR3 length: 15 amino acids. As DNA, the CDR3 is TGTGCCAGCCGATACTTAGCTACCGAACATGATACGCAGTATTTT. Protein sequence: CASRYLATEHDTQYF.

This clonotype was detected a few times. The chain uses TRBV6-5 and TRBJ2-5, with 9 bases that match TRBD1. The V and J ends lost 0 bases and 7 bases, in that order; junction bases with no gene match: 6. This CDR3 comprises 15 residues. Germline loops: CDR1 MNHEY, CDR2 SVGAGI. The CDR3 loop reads CASSYSTGGEGTQYF. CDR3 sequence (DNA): TGTGCCAGCAGTTACTCTACAGGGGGCGAAGGGACCCAGTACTTC.

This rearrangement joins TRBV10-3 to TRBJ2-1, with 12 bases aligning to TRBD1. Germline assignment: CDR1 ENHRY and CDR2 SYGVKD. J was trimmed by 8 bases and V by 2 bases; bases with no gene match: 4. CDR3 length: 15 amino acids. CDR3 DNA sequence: TGTGCCATCAGTGAGCCTGGGACAGGGGGCGATGAGCAGTTCTTC. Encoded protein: CAISEPGTGGDEQFF.

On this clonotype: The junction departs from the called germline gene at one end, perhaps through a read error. CDR3: CGARWGLGFVNTQYF. The CDR3 DNA is TGCGGTGCTAGATGGGGACTTGGATTCGTTAATACGCAGTATTTT. J is TRBJ2-3 and V is TRBV20-1, with a weak D call TRBD2 (6 bases). Germline-derived CDR1 and CDR2 are DFQATT and SNEGSKA (reference sequence). This CDR3 is 15 amino acids long.

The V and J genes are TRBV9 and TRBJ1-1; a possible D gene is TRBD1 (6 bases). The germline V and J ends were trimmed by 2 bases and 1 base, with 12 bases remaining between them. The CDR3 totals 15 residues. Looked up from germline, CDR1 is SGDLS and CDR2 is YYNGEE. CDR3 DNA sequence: TGTGCCAGCAGCGTTGCGCCACAGGGGAACACTGAAGCTTTCTTT. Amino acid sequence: CASSVAPQGNTEAFF. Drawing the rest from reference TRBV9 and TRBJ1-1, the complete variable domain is DSGVTQTPKHLITATGQRVTLRCSPRSGDLSVYWYQQSLDQGLQFLIQYYNGEERAKGNILERFSAQQFPDLHSELNLSSLELGDSALYFCASSVAPQGNTEAFFGQGTRLTVV.

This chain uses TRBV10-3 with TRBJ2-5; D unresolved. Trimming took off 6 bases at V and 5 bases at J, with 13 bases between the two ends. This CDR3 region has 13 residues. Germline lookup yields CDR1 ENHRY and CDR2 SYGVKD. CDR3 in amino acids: CAISAVLGETQYF. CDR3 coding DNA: TGTGCCATCAGCGCCGTTTTGGGGGAGACCCAGTACTTC.

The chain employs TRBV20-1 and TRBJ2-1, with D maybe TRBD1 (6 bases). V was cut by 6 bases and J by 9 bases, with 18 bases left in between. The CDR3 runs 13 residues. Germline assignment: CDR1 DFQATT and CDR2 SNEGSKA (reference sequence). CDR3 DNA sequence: TGCAGTGCCCCAGGGGTCCAGCGCAGTGAGCAGTTCTTC. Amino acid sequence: CSAPGVQRSEQFF.

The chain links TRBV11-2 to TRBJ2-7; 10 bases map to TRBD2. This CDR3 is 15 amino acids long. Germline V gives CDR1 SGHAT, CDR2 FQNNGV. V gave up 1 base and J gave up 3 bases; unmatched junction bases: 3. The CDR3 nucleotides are TGTGCCAGCAGCTTAGCTCCTAGCGGGGGCTACGAGCAGTACTTC. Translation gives CASSLAPSGGYEQYF. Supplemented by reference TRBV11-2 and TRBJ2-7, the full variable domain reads EAGVAQSPRYKIIEKRQSVAFWCNPISGHATLYWYQQILGQGPKLLIQFQNNGVVDDSQLPKDRFSAERLKGVDSTLKIQPAKLEDSAVYLCASSLAPSGGYEQYFGPGTRLTVT.

CDR3 region: CSVEPTAGELFF. The CDR3, as DNA: TGCAGCGTGGAACCGACGGCCGGGGAGCTGTTTTTT. J is TRBJ2-2 and V is TRBV29-1; D unresolved. This CDR3 is built from 12 residues. V was cut by 6 bases and J by 6 bases, with 11 bases left in between. Germline loops: CDR1 SQVTM, CDR2 ANQGSEA.

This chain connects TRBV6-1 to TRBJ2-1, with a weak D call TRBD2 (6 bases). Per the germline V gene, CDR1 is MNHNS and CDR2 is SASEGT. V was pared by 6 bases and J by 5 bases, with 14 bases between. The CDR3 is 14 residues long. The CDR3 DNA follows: TGTGCCAGCAGCCGGGACTCCGTTCACAATGAGCAGTTCTTC. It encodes CASSRDSVHNEQFF.

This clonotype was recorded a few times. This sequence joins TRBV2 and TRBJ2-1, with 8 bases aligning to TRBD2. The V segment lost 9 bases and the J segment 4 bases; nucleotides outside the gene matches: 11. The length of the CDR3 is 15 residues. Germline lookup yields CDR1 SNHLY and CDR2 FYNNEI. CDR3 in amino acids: CARTGGGARYNEQFF. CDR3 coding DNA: TGTGCCAGAACCGGGGGGGGGGCAAGGTACAATGAGCAGTTCTTC.

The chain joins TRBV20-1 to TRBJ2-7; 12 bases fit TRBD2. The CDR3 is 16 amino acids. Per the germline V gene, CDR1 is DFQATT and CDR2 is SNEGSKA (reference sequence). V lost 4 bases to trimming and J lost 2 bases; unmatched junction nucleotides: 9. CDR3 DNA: TGCAGTGCTAAGCGACTAGCGGGAGTTTGGCCCTACGAGCAGTACTTC. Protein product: CSAKRLAGVWPYEQYF.

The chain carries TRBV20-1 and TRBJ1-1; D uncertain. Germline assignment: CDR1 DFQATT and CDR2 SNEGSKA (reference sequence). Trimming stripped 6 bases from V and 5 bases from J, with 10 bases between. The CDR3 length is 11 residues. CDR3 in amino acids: CSAAPLTEAFF. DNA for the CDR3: TGCAGTGCCGCCCCTCTGACTGAAGCTTTCTTT.

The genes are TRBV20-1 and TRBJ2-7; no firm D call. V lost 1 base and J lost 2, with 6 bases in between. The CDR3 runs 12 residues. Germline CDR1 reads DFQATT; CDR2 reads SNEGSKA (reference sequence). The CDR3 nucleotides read TGCAGTGCTAGAGTCAGAACCTACGAGCAGTACTTC. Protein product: CSARVRTYEQYF.

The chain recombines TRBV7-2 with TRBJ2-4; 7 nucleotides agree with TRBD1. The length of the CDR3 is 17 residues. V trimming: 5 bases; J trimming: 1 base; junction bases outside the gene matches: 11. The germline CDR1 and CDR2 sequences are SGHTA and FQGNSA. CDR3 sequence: CASSPTTGPRAKNIQYF. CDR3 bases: TGTGCCAGCAGCCCAACGACAGGGCCCCGGGCCAAAAACATTCAGTACTTC.

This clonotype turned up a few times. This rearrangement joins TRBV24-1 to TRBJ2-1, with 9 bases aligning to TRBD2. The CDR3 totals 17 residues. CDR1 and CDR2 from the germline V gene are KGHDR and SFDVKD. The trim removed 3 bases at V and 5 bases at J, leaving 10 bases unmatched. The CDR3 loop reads CATSDGLAGTFNNEQFF. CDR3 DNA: TGTGCCACCAGTGATGGCCTAGCGGGGACCTTCAACAATGAGCAGTTCTTC.

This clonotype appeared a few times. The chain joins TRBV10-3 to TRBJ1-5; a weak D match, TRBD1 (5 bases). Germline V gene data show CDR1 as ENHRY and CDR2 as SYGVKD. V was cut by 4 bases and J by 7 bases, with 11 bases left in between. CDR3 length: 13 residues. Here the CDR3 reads CAISGMTDQPQHF. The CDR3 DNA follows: TGTGCCATCAGTGGTATGACAGACCAGCCCCAGCATTTT.

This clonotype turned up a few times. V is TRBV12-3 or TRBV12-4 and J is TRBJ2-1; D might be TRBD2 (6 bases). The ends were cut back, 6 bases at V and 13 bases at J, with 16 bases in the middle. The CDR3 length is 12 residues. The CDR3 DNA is TGTGCCAGCAGCACTTCTACTAGCAACCAGTTCTTC. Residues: CASSTSTSNQFF.

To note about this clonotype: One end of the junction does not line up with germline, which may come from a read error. CDR3 residues: CCARDASGRFTDTQYF. In DNA form, the CDR3 reads TGCTGTGCTAGAGATGCTAGCGGGAGGTTCACAGATACGCAGTATTTT. This chain uses TRBV20-1 with TRBJ2-3; 11 bases map to TRBD2. CDR3 length: 16 residues. Germline-derived CDR1 and CDR2 are DFQATT and SNEGSKA (reference sequence).

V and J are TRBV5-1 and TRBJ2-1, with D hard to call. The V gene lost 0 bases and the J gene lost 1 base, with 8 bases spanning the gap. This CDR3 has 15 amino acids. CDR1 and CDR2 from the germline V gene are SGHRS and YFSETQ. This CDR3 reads CASSLDGFSYNEQFF. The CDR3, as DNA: TGCGCCAGCAGCTTGGATGGGTTTTCCTACAATGAGCAGTTCTTC.

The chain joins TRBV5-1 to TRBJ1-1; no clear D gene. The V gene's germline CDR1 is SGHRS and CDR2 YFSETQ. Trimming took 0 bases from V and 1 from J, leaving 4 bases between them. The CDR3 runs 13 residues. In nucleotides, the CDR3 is TGCGCCAGCAGCTTGGCTTCGAACACTGAAGCTTTCTTT. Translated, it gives CASSLASNTEAFF. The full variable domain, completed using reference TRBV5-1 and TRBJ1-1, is KAGVTQTPRYLIKTRGQQVTLSCSPISGHRSVSWYQQTPGQGLQFLFEYFSETQRNKGNFPGRFSGRQFSNSRSEMNVSTLELGDSALYLCASSLASNTEAFFGQGTRLTVV.

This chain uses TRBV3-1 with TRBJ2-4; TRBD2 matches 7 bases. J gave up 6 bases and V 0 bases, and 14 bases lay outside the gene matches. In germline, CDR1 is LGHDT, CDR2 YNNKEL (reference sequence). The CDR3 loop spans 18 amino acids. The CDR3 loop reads CASSQDLVFREAGNIQYF. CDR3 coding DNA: TGTGCCAGCAGCCAAGATCTTGTTTTCCGGGAGGCCGGAAACATTCAGTACTTC.

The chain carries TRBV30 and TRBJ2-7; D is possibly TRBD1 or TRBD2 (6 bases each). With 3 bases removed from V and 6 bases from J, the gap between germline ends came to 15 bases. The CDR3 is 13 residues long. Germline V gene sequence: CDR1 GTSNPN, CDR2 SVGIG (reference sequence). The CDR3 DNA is TGTGCCTGGAGCAACCCAAAGGGGGGCGAGCAGTACTTC. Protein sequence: CAWSNPKGGEQYF.